This is a list of T cell receptor beta chains from one sample in a study of T cell clusters in autoimmune cytopenias. TCRdb re-called the multiplex PCR reads and gives one entry per CDR3 protein, without DNA. The sample includes some 8,400 distinct CDR3 sequences. Material: peripheral blood. The origin of the receptors is a human donor with an autoimmune cytopenia or autoimmune hepatitis (not recorded which). Each CDR3 is given with its conserved first and last residue. Each record gives: CDR3 length, V gene, clone size, J gene, CDR3 protein. Some rows mark clone size as missing; the rest say once, few, many or name a class of expanded clone.

CDR3 length: 13; V gene: TRBV12-3/TRBV12-4; clone size: .; J gene: TRBJ1-2; CDR3 protein: CASSPGPNYGYTF
CDR3 length: 15; V gene: TRBV9; clone size: .; J gene: TRBJ1-3; CDR3 protein: CASSDTGFFGNTIYF
CDR3 length: 16; V gene: TRBV11-2; clone size: .; J gene: TRBJ1-2; CDR3 protein: CASSLRAIVGNYGYTF
CDR3 length: 17; V gene: TRBV4-1; clone size: .; J gene: TRBJ2-1; CDR3 protein: CASSQGPAGDTLNEQFF
CDR3 length: 15; V gene: TRBV20-1; clone size: .; J gene: TRBJ1-1; CDR3 protein: CSARPDRGQNTEAFF
CDR3 length: 15; V gene: TRBV6-5; clone size: .; J gene: TRBJ1-1; CDR3 protein: CASISQTQGLAEAFF
CDR3 length: 13; V gene: TRBV25-1; clone size: .; J gene: TRBJ2-4; CDR3 protein: CASSDRGTSGQYF
CDR3 length: 15; V gene: TRBV7-2; clone size: .; J gene: TRBJ1-1; CDR3 protein: CASSLTDNPNTEAFF
CDR3 length: 15; V gene: TRBV20-1; clone size: medium-sized; J gene: TRBJ2-3; CDR3 protein: CSARLPGDTTDTQYF
CDR3 length: 14; V gene: TRBV7-3; clone size: .; J gene: TRBJ1-1; CDR3 protein: CASSLTAANTEAFF
CDR3 length: 14; V gene: TRBV12-3/TRBV12-4; clone size: .; J gene: TRBJ2-1; CDR3 protein: CASRESSSYNEQFF
CDR3 length: 16; V gene: TRBV12-3/TRBV12-4; clone size: .; J gene: TRBJ1-1; CDR3 protein: CASSLLEATGNTEAFF
CDR3 length: 14; V gene: TRBV6-5; clone size: .; J gene: TRBJ1-1; CDR3 protein: CASSYSGGNTEAFF
CDR3 length: 12; V gene: TRBV6-5; clone size: medium-sized; J gene: TRBJ1-6; CDR3 protein: CASKQVDSPLHF
CDR3 length: 14; V gene: TRBV5-1; clone size: .; J gene: TRBJ1-1; CDR3 protein: CASRSTAFNTEAFF
CDR3 length: 15; V gene: TRBV5-5; clone size: .; J gene: TRBJ2-7; CDR3 protein: CASSLVSFGGSEQYF
CDR3 length: 17; V gene: TRBV4-1; clone size: .; J gene: TRBJ1-1; CDR3 protein: CASSQGYYRDRNTEAFF
CDR3 length: 14; V gene: TRBV5-1; clone size: .; J gene: TRBJ2-3; CDR3 protein: CASRTGTGADTQYF
CDR3 length: 14; V gene: TRBV29-1; clone size: medium-sized; J gene: TRBJ2-1; CDR3 protein: CSVVGDWAYNEQFF
CDR3 length: 13; V gene: TRBV29-1; clone size: medium-sized; J gene: TRBJ2-3; CDR3 protein: CSVLGQTADTQYF
CDR3 length: 14; V gene: TRBV12-3/TRBV12-4; clone size: .; J gene: TRBJ2-1; CDR3 protein: CASSESGRAREQFF
CDR3 length: 15; V gene: TRBV12-3/TRBV12-4; clone size: .; J gene: TRBJ1-1; CDR3 protein: CASSFMGGRGTGAFF
CDR3 length: 15; V gene: TRBV20-1; clone size: .; J gene: TRBJ2-2; CDR3 protein: CSARAGNLNTGELFF
CDR3 length: 14; V gene: TRBV30; clone size: medium-sized; J gene: TRBJ2-6; CDR3 protein: CAWSSGIGANVLTF
CDR3 length: 17; V gene: TRBV19; clone size: .; J gene: TRBJ2-3; CDR3 protein: CASSRLAGGLGTDTQYF
CDR3 length: 17; V gene: TRBV10-3; clone size: .; J gene: TRBJ1-3; CDR3 protein: CAISGGQGTVSGNTIYF
CDR3 length: 16; V gene: TRBV19; clone size: .; J gene: TRBJ2-1; CDR3 protein: CASSLTGTGFYNEQFF
CDR3 length: 14; V gene: TRBV20-1; clone size: medium-sized; J gene: TRBJ2-7; CDR3 protein: CSALFSGTAYEQYF
CDR3 length: 13; V gene: TRBV5-1; clone size: .; J gene: TRBJ1-2; CDR3 protein: CASSWIAGYGYTF
CDR3 length: 15; V gene: TRBV20-1; clone size: .; J gene: TRBJ2-5; CDR3 protein: CSARDLRGRGETQYF
CDR3 length: 13; V gene: TRBV28; clone size: .; J gene: TRBJ1-1; CDR3 protein: CASRGQGNTEAFF
CDR3 length: 15; V gene: TRBV20-1; clone size: medium-sized; J gene: TRBJ2-7; CDR3 protein: CSARMVSGGTYEQYF
CDR3 length: 15; V gene: TRBV6-6; clone size: medium-sized; J gene: TRBJ2-3; CDR3 protein: CASRPGLAGGDTQYF
CDR3 length: 17; V gene: TRBV12-3/TRBV12-4; clone size: .; J gene: TRBJ2-3; CDR3 protein: CASSYTLAGVNTDTQYF
CDR3 length: 15; V gene: TRBV11-2; clone size: .; J gene: TRBJ2-2; CDR3 protein: CASSLDPSGRGELFF
CDR3 length: 15; V gene: TRBV10-3; clone size: .; J gene: TRBJ1-5; CDR3 protein: CAISEQGEGNQPQHF
CDR3 length: 15; V gene: TRBV19; clone size: .; J gene: TRBJ2-2; CDR3 protein: CASSTTSRNTGELFF
CDR3 length: 16; V gene: TRBV5-6; clone size: .; J gene: TRBJ2-1; CDR3 protein: CASSLEGTSRHNEQFF
CDR3 length: 16; V gene: TRBV27; clone size: .; J gene: TRBJ2-7; CDR3 protein: CASSSTRDSEPYEQYF
CDR3 length: 16; V gene: TRBV6-4; clone size: .; J gene: TRBJ2-1; CDR3 protein: CASSDGTSGRGDEQFF
CDR3 length: 18; V gene: TRBV7-9; clone size: .; J gene: TRBJ1-1; CDR3 protein: CASSFFSGVVTLNSEAFF
CDR3 length: 15; V gene: TRBV6-5; clone size: medium-sized; J gene: TRBJ1-2; CDR3 protein: CASSYGGGDNYGYTF
CDR3 length: 16; V gene: TRBV11-2; clone size: .; J gene: TRBJ2-2; CDR3 protein: CASSLRLAANTGELFF
CDR3 length: 14; V gene: TRBV6-5; clone size: medium-sized; J gene: TRBJ2-1; CDR3 protein: CASSIHRELNEQFF
CDR3 length: 14; V gene: TRBV15; clone size: medium-sized; J gene: TRBJ1-2; CDR3 protein: CATSIRRGNYGYTF
CDR3 length: 15; V gene: TRBV10-1; clone size: medium-sized; J gene: TRBJ2-7; CDR3 protein: CASSESGEKSYEQYF
CDR3 length: 17; V gene: TRBV5-6; clone size: .; J gene: TRBJ2-7; CDR3 protein: CASSLEGSGPTLYEQYF
CDR3 length: 17; V gene: TRBV6-5; clone size: .; J gene: TRBJ1-3; CDR3 protein: CASSYSGRMLSGNTIYF
CDR3 length: 20; V gene: TRBV7-9; clone size: .; J gene: TRBJ2-7; CDR3 protein: CASSLGPGLAGVFTVYEQYF
CDR3 length: 19; V gene: TRBV19; clone size: .; J gene: TRBJ2-7; CDR3 protein: CASSIAWGQGALYLYEQYF
CDR3 length: 13; V gene: TRBV29-1; clone size: medium-sized; J gene: TRBJ1-5; CDR3 protein: CSVESSMGQPQHF
CDR3 length: 14; V gene: TRBV20-1; clone size: .; J gene: TRBJ2-7; CDR3 protein: CSARDPGGLYEQYF
CDR3 length: 14; V gene: TRBV5-4; clone size: .; J gene: TRBJ2-7; CDR3 protein: CASSTGTGYKEQYF
CDR3 length: 15; V gene: TRBV18; clone size: .; J gene: TRBJ2-3; CDR3 protein: CASSPSMGFLDTQYF
CDR3 length: 16; V gene: TRBV12-3/TRBV12-4; clone size: .; J gene: TRBJ2-1; CDR3 protein: CASSPRLAGGPQEQFF